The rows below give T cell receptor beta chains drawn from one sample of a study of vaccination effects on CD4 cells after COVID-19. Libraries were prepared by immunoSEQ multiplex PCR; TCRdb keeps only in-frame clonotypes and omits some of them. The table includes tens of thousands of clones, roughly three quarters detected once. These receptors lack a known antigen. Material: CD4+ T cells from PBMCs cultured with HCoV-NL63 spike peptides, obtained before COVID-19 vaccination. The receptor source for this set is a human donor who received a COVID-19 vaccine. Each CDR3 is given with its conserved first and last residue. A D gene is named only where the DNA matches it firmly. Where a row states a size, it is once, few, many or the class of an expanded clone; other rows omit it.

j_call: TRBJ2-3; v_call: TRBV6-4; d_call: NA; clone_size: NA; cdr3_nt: TGTGCCAGCAGATCCCCTAGCACAGATACGCAGTATTTT; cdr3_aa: CASRSPSTDTQYF
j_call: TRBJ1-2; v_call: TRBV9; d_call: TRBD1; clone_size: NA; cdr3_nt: TGTGCCAGCAGCCCAAACCCCGGGACAGGGGATGGCTACACCTTC; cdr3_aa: CASSPNPGTGDGYTF
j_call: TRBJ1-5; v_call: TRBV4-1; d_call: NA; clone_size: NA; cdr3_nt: TGCGCCAGCAGCCAAGATATAGGGTATAGCAATCAGCCCCAGCATTTT; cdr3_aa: CASSQDIGYSNQPQHF
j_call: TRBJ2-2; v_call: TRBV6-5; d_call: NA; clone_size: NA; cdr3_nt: TGTGCCAGCATGGACAGTAACACCGGGGAGCTGTTTTTT; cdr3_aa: CASMDSNTGELFF
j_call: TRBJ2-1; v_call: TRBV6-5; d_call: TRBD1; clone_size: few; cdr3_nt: TGTGCCAGCAGTTACTACCGGGACAGGGGTAGGGGTGAGCAGTTCTTC; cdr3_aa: CASSYYRDRGRGEQFF
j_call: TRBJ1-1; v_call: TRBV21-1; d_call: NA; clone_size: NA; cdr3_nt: TGTGCCAGCAGCAAATCCGGACAGGACTACACTGAAGCTTTCTTT; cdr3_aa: CASSKSGQDYTEAFF
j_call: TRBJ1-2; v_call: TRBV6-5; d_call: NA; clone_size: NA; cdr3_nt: TGTGCCAGCAGACCACCCGGGACGGGCTATGGCTACACCTTC; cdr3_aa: CASRPPGTGYGYTF
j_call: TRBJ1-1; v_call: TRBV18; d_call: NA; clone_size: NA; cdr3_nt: TGTGCCAGCTCACCACGCCTGCTTTCCCAGTTCCCCTCCGGAGACACTGAAGCTTTCTTT; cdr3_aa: CASSPRLLSQFPSGDTEAFF
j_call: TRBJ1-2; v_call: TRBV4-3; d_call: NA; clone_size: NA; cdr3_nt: TGCGCCAGCAGCACGATTCTTGGGGGCCTCTATGGCTACACCTTC; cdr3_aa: CASSTILGGLYGYTF
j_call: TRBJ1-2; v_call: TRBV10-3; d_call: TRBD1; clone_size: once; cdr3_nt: TGTGCCATCAGGGCGGACAGGGATTCCGGCTACACCTTC; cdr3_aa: CAIRADRDSGYTF
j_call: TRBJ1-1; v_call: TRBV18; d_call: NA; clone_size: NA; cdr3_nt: TGTGCCAGCTCACCTCGAGGGGTCTCGGACACTGAAGCTTTCTTT; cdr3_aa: CASSPRGVSDTEAFF
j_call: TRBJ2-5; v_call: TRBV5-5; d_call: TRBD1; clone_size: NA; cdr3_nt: TGTGCCAGCAGCTTAGGCGGACAGGGGGACCAAGAGACCCAGTACTTC; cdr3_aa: CASSLGGQGDQETQYF
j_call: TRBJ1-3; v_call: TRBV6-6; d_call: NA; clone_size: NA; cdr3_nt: TGTGCCAGCAGGGAAACAGGTTCTGGAAACACCATATATTTT; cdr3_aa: CASRETGSGNTIYF
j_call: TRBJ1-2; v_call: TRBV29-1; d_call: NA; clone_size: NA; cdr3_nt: TGCAGCGTGAGAGGTGCTAACTATGGCTACACCTTC; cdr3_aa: CSVRGANYGYTF
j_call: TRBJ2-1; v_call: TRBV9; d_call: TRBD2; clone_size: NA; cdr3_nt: TGTGCCAGCAGCGTTGGACTAGCGGGGTCAGATGAGCAGTTCTTC; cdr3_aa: CASSVGLAGSDEQFF
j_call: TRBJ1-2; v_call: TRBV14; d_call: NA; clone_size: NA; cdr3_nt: TGTGCCAGCAGCCGAAGCATGGGCGCTTCCTATGGCTACACCTTC; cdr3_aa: CASSRSMGASYGYTF
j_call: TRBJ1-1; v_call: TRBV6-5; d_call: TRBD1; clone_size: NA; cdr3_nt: TGTGCCAGCTTAAGGGGACAGGGTTACCCTGAAGCTTTCTTT; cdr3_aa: CASLRGQGYPEAFF
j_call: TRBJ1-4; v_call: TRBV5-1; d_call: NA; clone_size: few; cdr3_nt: TGCGCCAGCAGCACCGGGGGAGGCAGAGAAAAACTGTTTTTT; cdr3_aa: CASSTGGGREKLFF
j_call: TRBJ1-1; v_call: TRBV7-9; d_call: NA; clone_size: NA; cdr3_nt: TGTGCCAGCAGTCTCCCCCAGGGTGAAGCTTTCTTT; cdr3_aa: CASSLPQGEAFF
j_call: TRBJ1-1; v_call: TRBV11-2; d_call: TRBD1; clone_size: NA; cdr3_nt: TGTGCCAGCAGCGTCAGGGGGGTTGGGTACACTGAAGCTTTCTTT; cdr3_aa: CASSVRGVGYTEAFF
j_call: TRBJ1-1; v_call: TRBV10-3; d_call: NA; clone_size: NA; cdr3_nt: TGTGCCATCAGTGAGTCTGCGAATTCGGCTTTCTTT; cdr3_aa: CAISESANSAFF
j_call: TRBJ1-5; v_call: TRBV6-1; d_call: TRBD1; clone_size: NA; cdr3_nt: TGTGCCAGCAGTGTAGCAGGGGGTAATCAGCCCCAGCATTTT; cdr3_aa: CASSVAGGNQPQHF
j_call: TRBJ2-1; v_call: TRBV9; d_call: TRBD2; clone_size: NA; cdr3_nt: TGTGCCAGCAGCGTCGGCGGGGGAAACAATGAGCAGTTCTTC; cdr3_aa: CASSVGGGNNEQFF
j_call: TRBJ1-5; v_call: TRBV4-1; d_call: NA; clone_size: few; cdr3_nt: TGCGCCAGCAGCCAAGATCGCGGGGACATACCCCAGCATTTT; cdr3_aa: CASSQDRGDIPQHF
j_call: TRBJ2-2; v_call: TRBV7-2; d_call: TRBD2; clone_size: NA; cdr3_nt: TGTGCCAGCAGCTTAGCGACGAGCGGGGGGGCAGGGGAGCTGTTTTTT; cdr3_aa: CASSLATSGGAGELFF
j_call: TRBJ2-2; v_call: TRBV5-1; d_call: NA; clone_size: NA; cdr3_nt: TGCGCCAGCAGCCTCAACACCGGGGAGCTGTTTTTT; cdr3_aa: CASSLNTGELFF
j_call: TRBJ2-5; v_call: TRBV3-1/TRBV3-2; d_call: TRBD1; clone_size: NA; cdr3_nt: TGTGCCAGCAGCCCAGGTTGGGACAGGGGCAAAGAGACCCAGTACTTC; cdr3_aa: CASSPGWDRGKETQYF
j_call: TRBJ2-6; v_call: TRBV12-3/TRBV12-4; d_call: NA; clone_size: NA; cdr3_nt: TGTGCCAGCAGGAATTCTGGGGCCAACGTCCTGACTTTC; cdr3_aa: CASRNSGANVLTF
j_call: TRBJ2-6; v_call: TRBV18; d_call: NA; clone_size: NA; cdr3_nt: TGTGCCAGCTCACCACAACTCGGGGCCAACGTCCTGACTTTC; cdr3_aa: CASSPQLGANVLTF